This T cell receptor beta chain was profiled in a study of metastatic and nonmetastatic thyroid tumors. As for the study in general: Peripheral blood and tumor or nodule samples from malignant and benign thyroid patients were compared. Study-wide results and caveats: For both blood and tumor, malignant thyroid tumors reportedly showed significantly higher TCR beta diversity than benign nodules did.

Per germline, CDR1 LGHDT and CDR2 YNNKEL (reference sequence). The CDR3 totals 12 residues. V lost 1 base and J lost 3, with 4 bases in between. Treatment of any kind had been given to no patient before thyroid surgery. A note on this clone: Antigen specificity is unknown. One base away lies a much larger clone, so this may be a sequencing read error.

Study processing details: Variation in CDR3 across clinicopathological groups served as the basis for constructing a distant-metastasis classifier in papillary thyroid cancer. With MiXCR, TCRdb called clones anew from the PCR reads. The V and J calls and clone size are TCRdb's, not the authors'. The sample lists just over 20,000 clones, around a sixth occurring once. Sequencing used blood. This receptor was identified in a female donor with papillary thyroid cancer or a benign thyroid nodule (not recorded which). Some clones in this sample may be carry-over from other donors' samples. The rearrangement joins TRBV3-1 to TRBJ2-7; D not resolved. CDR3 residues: CASSQAFYEQYF. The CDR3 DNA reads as TGTGCCAGCAGCCAAGCGTTCTACGAGCAGTACTTC.